In its sample, the clone carrying this T cell receptor beta chain was seen once. The CDR3 has 15 amino acids. The J segment lost 6 bases and the V segment lost 1 base, leaving 10 bases of the junction unmatched. CDR1 is GTSNPN and CDR2 is SVGIG in the germline V gene (reference sequence). These data belong to a study of cytomegalovirus exposure and HLA in healthy donors. With 60 Vbeta and 13 Jbeta primers, the PCR was carried out. Per the authors' pipeline: Later, some 79 million unique TCR beta chains were counted in an analysis, and approximately 10 million of them were shared. TCRdb's copy holds only in-frame clones and misses some; the assay was immunoSEQ multiplex PCR. V and J calls and clone size are copied from that table; D and trimming were computed from the DNA. The table records about 130,000 clones, less than 85% of them present only once.

The clonotype comes from a male donor in good health and CMV-seronegative. V is TRBV30 and J is TRBJ2-3, with 7 bases lining up with TRBD2. The specimen sequenced was PBMCs. The CDR3 sequence: CAWSAGGRALDTQYF. CDR3 nucleotide sequence: TGTGCCTGGAGTGCTGGGGGGAGGGCCCTGGATACGCAGTATTTT.